Sequencing of this T cell receptor (beta chain) was carried out in a study of shared clonotypes between healthy human individuals (dated by TCRdb to 2018 to 2020). A note on the overall study: The cohort included a few men and two women between 18 and 49 years of age. To increase sequencing depth and limit assay-specific biases, TCR repertoire library preparation and sequencing were carried out by different laboratories using diverse techniques. Per donor, leukapheresis produced somewhere between about 0.85 and 8.9 billion PBMCs. Per donor, three plates each were used for CD4 naive and CD4 memory, two for CD8 naive, and one for CD8 memory. To estimate repertoire size and how much clonotypes are shared between individuals, the study performed deep sequencing of blood TCR repertoires from roughly five healthy adults.

Of note for this clone: Its specific antigen is unknown. Nothing much larger sits one base from this clone, and base qualities are not available.

Findings and caveats that apply to the study as a whole: Based on pairwise subsampling, the degree of clonotype sharing among donors was expected to be affected by sequencing depth. Across a handful of donors, around 5% of naive CD4, around 3.3% of naive CD8, roughly 2.2% of memory CD4, and under 0.45% of memory CD8 clonotypes were shared. Sampling was restricted to blood, and TCR repertoires in tissue are likely to differ from TCR repertoires in blood. The small number of donors limited the genetic and exposure-history diversity represented. Rarefaction of sorted-subset datasets indicated incomplete sequencing despite the large sequencing depth. Larger estimated clonotype richness was generally found for naive subsets than for memory subsets. Compared with non-shared clonotypes, the clonotypes found in all four sorted-subset donors had higher generation probabilities.

V and J are trimmed by 4 bases and 4 bases, and the gene matches miss 8 bases of the junction. Taken from cysteine to phenylalanine, the CDR3 has 15 residues. Only the CDR3 DNA is retained, 45 bases long and in frame from the first base. From the germline V gene (reference sequence), CDR1 is SGHNT and CDR2 is YYREEE. Using the deep immunoSEQ assay, TCR CDR3 regions were amplified from genomic DNA by multiplex PCR. Extracted genomic DNA from each cell subset was distributed evenly across all wells of several immunoSEQ 96-well plates, and each plate was treated as a replicate. For sorted subsets, each replicate PCR was loaded with 150 to 250 ng genomic DNA, equivalent to 30,000 or so T cell genomes. The purified libraries were quantified using a Qubit 3.0 fluorometer, sized with a Bioanalyzer 2100, and then quantified again using the KAPA Library Quantification kit. Each immunoSEQ 96-well plate was sequenced on its own single-read 150-cycle Illumina NextSeq 550 flow cell. The original methods were these. Because the immunoSEQ output included only junctional sequences and no quality scores, the filtering could not be the same as the filtering used for full-length reads. To assign V/J genes and CDR3, sequences were annotated against IMGT germline references using PyIR, a Python wrapper for IgBLAST v1.9. Any read was removed if the V/J assignment was weak (E-value above 1e-6), the CDR3 was missing, or the read contained stop codons, out-of-frame junctions, or ambiguous translated residues. V3J clonotypes were defined by identical inferred V gene, J gene, and CDR3 amino acid sequence. Percentage overlap between repertoires was calculated by dividing the number of shared unique clonotypes by the size of the smaller repertoire. Three approaches were used to assess repertoire richness: RTK rarefaction, the Chao1 estimator, and Recon v2.1 estimates of unobserved clonotypes. Generation probabilities for all TCRbeta clonotypes obtained by the gDNA method from a handful of donors were computed using OLGA. This immuneACCESS table, as held by TCRdb, lists in-frame sequences with V and J called but not all clones. Of the missing ones, under half trace to an unresolved V gene in checked studies; the others have no known cause. V, J and clone size derive from that table, while D and trimming were established from the DNA sequence. The sample table records about 2.4 million clones; 93% of these occur just once. The top ten constitute about 0.38% of the sample.

The donors were healthy, HIV-negative adults who had no recently reported acute infections or vaccinations. All donors were Caucasian adults living in Nashville, Tennessee, USA. CD4+ T cells were enriched by magnetic negative selection; naive cells were then positively selected on CD45RA, and the negative fraction formed the memory subset. Blood was collected by leukapheresis, and PBMCs were isolated by Ficoll-Histopaque density gradient centrifugation and then cryopreserved in liquid nitrogen vapor phase. Analytical flow cytometry was used to check the purity and quantity of each magnetically sorted T cell population. Genomic DNA was isolated from every sorted fraction and measured by UV absorbance on a Nanodrop 2000c.

The receptor's source is a man aged 18 to 30 in good health. Some clones in this sample may be carry-over from other donors' samples. The chain couples TRBV5-4 to TRBJ1-5; the junction holds 7 bases that match TRBD1. The sequenced sample consisted of naive CD4+ T cells from PBMCs. What the cell subset or site label conveys for this sample: CD45RA+ positively selected. The base sequence is TGTGCCAGCAGCCGCGGCGGGACAGCTAATCAGCCCCAGCATTTT. Its product reads: CASSRGGTANQPQHF.